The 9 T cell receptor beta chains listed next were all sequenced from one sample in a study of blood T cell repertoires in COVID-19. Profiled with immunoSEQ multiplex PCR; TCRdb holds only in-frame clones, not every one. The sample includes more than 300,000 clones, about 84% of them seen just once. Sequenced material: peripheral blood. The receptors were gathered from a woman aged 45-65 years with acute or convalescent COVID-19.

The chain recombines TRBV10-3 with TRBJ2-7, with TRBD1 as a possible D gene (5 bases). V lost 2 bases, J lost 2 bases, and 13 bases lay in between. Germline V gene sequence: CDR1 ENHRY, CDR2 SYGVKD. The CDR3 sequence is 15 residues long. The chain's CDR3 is CAISERGAGPYEQYF. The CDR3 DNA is TGTGCCATCAGTGAGCGTGGGGCAGGACCCTACGAGCAGTACTTC.

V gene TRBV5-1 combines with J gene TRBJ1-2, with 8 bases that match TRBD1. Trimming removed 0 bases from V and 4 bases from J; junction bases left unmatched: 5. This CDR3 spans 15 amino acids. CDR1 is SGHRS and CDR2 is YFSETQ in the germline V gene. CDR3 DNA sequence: TGCGCCAGCAGCTTGGGCAGGGGGCTTGGCTATGGCTACACCTTC. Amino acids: CASSLGRGLGYGYTF. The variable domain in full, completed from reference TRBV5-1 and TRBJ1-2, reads KAGVTQTPRYLIKTRGQQVTLSCSPISGHRSVSWYQQTPGQGLQFLFEYFSETQRNKGNFPGRFSGRQFSNSRSEMNVSTLELGDSALYLCASSLGRGLGYGYTFGSGTRLTVV.

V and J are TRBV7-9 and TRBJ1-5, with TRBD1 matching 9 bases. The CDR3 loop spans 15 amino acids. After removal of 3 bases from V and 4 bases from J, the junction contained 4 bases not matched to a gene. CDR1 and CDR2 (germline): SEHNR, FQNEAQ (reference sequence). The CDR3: CASSLGQGVNQPQHF. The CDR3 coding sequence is TGTGCCAGCAGCTTGGGACAGGGTGTTAATCAGCCCCAGCATTTT.

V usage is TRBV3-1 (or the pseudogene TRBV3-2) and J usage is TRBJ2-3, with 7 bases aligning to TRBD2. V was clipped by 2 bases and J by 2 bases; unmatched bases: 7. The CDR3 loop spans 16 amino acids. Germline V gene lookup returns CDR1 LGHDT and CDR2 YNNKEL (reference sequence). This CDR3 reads CASSQSPSGYTDTQYF. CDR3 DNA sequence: TGTGCCAGCAGCCAATCCCCTAGCGGATACACAGATACGCAGTATTTT.

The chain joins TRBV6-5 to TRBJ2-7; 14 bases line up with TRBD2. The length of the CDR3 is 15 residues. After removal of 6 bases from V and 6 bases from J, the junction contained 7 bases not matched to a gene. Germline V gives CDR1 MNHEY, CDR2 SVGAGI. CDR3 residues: CASRRLAGGPGEQYF. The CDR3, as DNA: TGTGCCAGCAGGAGACTAGCGGGAGGGCCTGGCGAGCAGTACTTC.

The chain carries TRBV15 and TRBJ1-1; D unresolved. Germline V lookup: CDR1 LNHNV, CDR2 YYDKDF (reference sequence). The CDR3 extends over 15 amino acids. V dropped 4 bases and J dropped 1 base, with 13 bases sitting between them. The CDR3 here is CATSKKSGSNTEAFF. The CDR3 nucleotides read TGTGCCACCAGCAAAAAGTCCGGGTCGAACACTGAAGCTTTCTTT.

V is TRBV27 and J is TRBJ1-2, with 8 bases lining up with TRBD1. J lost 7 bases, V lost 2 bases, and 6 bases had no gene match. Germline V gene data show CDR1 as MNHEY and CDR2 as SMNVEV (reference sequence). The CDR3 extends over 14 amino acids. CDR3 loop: CASSLKGTGGGYTF. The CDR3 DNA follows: TGTGCCAGCAGTTTAAAGGGGACAGGAGGTGGCTACACCTTC.

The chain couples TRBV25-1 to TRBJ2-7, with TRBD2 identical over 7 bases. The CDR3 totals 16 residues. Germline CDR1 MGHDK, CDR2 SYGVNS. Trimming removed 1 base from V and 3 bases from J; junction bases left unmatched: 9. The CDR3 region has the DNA TGTGCCAGCAGTGAATCCGGAATAGCGGGCGACTACGAGCAGTACTTC. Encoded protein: CASSESGIAGDYEQYF.

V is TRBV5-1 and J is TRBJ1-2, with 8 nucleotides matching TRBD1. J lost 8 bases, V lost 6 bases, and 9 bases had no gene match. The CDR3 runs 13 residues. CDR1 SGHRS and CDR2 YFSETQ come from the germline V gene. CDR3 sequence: CASTLQGAEGYTF. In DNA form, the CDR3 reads TGCGCCAGCACCCTCCAGGGGGCGGAGGGCTACACCTTC.